Listed here is a single T cell receptor (beta chain). With 3 bases clipped from V and 0 bases from J, the junction kept 3 bases outside the gene matches. The CDR3 has 14 residues. In germline, CDR1 is DFQATT, CDR2 SNEGSKA (reference sequence). In the original analysis: Reference gene primer amplification gave estimated nucleated cell counts. Method: immunoSEQ multiplex PCR; TCRdb's copy keeps in-frame clones and lacks some. The V and J calls and clone size come from that table; D and trimming were worked out from the DNA. The table shows roughly 280,000 clones, with approximately 82% occurring only once. These data come from a study of blood T cell repertoires in COVID-19. Study-wide background: COVID-19 samples from acute and convalescent phases originated in the United States, Italy and Spain. Sources were T cells, B-cell-depleted T cells, or PBMCs; the material itself was cDNA or gDNA.

This TCR was sampled from a man in his sixties who had recovered from COVID-19. The rearrangement uses TRBV20-1 and TRBJ2-3; TRBD2 matches at 7 bases. The sequenced material came from peripheral blood. The chain's CDR3 is CSASRAGSTDTQYF. CDR3 coding DNA: TGCAGTGCTAGTCGAGCGGGGAGCACAGATACGCAGTATTTT.